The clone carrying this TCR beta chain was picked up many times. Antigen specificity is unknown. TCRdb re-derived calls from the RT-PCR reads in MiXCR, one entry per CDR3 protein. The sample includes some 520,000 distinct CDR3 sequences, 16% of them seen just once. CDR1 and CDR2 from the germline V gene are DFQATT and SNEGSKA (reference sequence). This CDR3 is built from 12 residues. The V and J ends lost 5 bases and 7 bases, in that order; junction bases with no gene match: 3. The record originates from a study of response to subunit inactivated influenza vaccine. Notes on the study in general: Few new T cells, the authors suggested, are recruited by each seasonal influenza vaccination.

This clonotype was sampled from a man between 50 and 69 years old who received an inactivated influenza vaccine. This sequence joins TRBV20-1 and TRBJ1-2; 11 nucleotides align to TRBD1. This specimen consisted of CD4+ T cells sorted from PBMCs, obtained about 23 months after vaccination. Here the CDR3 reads CSAGGQGVGYTF. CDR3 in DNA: TGCAGTGCTGGGGGACAGGGGGTTGGCTACACCTTC.